This TCR beta chain was sequenced in a study of T-cell reconstitution after alpha-beta-depleted transplantation in children. With respect to this clonotype: Its specificity is not known.

This CDR3 spans 15 amino acids. Trimming left V 0 bases short and J 4 bases short, with 10 bases between. Germline V lookup: CDR1 SGDLS, CDR2 YYNGEE. The TCRbeta library incorporated unique molecular identifiers. TCRdb fed the PCR reads into MiXCR, producing one record per CDR3 protein. The table shows 25,000 to 30,000 distinct CDR3 sequences, with under 8% occurring only once. Study conclusions and caveats: Hyperexpanded clones declined; after one year, newly produced T cells mostly supplied diversity. After transplant, at about two months, alpha-beta T cells were reportedly derived from several hundred expanded graft clones.

This clonotype was obtained from a male patient aged 10 to 17 who had a stem cell transplant for acute myeloid leukemia, so the T cells may come from the graft donor. The chain is built from TRBV9 and TRBJ2-2, with D perhaps matching TRBD1 (7 bases). Source: PBMCs, mostly from graft donor cells, taken 180 days after TCRalphabeta/CD19-depleted stem cell transplant. The CDR3 loop is CASSVGQGGTGELFF. CDR3 nucleotide sequence: TGTGCCAGCAGCGTAGGCCAGGGGGGCACCGGGGAGCTGTTTTTT.